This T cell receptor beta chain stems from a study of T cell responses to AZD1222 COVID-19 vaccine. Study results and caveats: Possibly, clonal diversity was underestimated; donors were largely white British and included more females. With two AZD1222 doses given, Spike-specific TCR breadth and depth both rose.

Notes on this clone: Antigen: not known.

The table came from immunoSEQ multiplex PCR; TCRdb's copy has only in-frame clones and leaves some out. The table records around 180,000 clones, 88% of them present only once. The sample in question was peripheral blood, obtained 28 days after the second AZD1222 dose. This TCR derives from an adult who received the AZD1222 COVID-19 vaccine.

In nucleotides, the CDR3 is TGTGCCAGCAGCGGACAGGGGCTAGCCAAAAACATTCAGTACTTC. Protein sequence: CASSGQGLAKNIQYF. This chain joins TRBV6-5 and TRBJ2-4; 9 positions agree with TRBD1. From germline, CDR1 is MNHEY and CDR2 SVGAGI. This CDR3 is built from 15 residues. The ends lost 6 bases at V and 0 bases at J; junction bases unmatched: 3.